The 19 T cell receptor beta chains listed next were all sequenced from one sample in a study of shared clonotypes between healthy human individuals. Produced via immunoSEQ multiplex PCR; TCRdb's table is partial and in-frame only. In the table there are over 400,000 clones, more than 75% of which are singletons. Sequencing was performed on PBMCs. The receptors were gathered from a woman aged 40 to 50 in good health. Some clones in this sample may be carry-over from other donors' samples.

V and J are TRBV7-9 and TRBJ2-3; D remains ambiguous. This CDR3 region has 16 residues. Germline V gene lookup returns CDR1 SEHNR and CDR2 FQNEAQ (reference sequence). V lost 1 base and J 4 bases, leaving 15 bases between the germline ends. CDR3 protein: CASSLGGRTVADTQYF. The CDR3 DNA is TGTGCCAGCAGCTTAGGGGGTAGAACTGTGGCAGATACGCAGTATTTT.

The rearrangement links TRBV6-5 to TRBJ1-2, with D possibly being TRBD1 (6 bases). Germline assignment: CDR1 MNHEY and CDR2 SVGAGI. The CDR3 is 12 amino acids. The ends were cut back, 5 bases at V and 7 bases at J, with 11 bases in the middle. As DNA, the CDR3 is TGTGCCAGCAGTCGGGGGGGCGGTGGCTACACCTTC. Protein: CASSRGGGGYTF.

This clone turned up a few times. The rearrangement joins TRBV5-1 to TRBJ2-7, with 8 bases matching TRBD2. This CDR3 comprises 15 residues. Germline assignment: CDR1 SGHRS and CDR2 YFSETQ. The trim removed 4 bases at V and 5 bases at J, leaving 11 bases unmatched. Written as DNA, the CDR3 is TGCGCCAGCAGCCCCGGCGCAGCGGGAGTCGACGAGCAGTACTTC. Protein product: CASSPGAAGVDEQYF.

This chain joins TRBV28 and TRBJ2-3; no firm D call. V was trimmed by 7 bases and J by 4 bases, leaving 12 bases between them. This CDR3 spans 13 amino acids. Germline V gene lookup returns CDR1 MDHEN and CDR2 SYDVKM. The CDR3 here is CASNLVRADTQYF. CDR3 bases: TGTGCCAGCAACCTCGTCCGCGCAGATACGCAGTATTTT.

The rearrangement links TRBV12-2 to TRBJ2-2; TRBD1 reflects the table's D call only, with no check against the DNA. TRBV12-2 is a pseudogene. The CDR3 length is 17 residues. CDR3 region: CASRPMGTGSNTGELFF. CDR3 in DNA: TGTGCAAGTCGCCCTATGGGGACAGGGTCGAACACCGGGGAGCTGTTTTTT.

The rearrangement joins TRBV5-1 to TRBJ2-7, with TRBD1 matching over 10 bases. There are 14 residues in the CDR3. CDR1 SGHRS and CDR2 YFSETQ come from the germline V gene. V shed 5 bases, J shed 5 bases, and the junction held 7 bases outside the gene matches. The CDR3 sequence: CASRAGTGDDEQYF. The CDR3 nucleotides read TGCGCCAGCAGAGCCGGGACAGGGGACGACGAGCAGTACTTC.

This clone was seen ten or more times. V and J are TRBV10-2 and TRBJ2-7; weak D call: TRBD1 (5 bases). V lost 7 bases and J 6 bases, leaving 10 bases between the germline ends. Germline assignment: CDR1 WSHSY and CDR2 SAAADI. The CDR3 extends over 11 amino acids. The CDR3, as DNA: TGCGCCAGCACCCAGGGCAGCGAGCAGTACTTC. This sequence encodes CASTQGSEQYF.

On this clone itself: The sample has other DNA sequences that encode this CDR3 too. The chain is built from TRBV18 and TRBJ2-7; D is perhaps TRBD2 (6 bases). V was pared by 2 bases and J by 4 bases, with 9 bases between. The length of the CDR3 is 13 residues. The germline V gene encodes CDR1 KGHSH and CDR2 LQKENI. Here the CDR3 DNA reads TGTGCCAGCTCACCATCTGGGGGGTACGAGCAGTACTTC. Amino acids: CASSPSGGYEQYF.

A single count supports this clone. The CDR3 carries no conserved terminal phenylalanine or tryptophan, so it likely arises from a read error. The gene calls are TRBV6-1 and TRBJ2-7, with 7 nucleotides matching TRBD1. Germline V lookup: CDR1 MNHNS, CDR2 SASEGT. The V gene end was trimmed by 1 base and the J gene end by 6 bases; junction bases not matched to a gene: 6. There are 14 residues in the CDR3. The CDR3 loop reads CASSEGTGSGEQYL. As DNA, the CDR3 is TGTGCCAGCAGTGAAGGGACAGGTTCTGGCGAGCAGTACCTC.

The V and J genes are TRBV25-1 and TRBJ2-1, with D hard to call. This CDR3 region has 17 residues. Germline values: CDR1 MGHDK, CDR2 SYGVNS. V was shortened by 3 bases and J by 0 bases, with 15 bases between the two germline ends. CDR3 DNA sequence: TGTGCCAGCAGTGATTGGCGAATGCGGAGCTCCTACAATGAGCAGTTCTTC. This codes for CASSDWRMRSSYNEQFF.

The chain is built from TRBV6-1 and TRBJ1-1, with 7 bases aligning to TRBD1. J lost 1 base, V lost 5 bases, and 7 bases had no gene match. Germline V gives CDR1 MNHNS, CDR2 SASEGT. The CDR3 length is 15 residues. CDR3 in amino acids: CASSKTGARNTEAFF. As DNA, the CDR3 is TGTGCCAGCAGTAAAACAGGGGCGAGGAACACTGAAGCTTTCTTT.

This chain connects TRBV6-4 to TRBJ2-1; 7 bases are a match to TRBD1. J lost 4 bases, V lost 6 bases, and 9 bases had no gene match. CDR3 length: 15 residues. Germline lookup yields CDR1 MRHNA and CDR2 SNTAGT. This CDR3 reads CASSPGTAIYNEQFF. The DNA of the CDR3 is TGTGCCAGCAGCCCCGGGACAGCAATTTACAATGAGCAGTTCTTC.

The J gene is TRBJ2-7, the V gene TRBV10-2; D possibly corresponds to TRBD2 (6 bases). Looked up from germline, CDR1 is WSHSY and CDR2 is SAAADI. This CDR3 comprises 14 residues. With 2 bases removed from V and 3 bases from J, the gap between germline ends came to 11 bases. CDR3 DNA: TGCGCCAGCAGTGAGGTACTAGCCCGCTACGAGCAGTACTTC. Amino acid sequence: CASSEVLARYEQYF.

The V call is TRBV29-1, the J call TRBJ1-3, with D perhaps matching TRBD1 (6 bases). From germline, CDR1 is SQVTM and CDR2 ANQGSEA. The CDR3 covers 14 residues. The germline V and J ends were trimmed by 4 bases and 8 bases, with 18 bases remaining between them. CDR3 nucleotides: TGCAGCGTTGGGGGGGGCACCCAAGGGGACACCATATATTTT. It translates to CSVGGGTQGDTIYF.

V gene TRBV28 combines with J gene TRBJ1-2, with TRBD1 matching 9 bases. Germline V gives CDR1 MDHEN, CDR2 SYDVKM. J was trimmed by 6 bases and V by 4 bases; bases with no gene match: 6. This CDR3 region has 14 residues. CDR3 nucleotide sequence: TGTGCCAGCAGTTCCGGGACAGGGAGCCATGGCTACACCTTC. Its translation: CASSSGTGSHGYTF.

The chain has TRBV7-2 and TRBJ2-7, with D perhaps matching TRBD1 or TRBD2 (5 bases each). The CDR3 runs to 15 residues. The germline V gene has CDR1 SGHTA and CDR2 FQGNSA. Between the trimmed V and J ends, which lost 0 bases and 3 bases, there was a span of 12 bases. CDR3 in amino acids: CASSLAGTGHYEQYF. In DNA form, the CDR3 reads TGTGCCAGCAGCTTAGCCGGGACGGGCCACTACGAGCAGTACTTC.

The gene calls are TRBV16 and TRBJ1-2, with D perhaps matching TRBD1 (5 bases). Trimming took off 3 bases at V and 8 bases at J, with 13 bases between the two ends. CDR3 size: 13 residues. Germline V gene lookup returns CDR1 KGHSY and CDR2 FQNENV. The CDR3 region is CASSHQRDGGYTF. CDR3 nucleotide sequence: TGTGCCAGCAGCCACCAACGGGACGGAGGCTACACCTTC.

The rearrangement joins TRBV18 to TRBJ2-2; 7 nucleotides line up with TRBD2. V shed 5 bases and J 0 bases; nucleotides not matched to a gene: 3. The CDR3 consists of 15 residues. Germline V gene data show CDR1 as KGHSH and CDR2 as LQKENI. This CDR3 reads CASSGLAANTGELFF. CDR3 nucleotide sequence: TGTGCCAGCTCAGGGCTAGCGGCGAACACCGGGGAGCTGTTTTTT.

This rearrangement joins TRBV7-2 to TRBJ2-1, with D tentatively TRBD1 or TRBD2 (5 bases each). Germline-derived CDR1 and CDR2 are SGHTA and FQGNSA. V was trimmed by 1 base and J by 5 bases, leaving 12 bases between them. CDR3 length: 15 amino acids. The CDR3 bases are TGTGCCAGCAGCTTAGACGTTGGGACCGACAATGAGCAGTTCTTC. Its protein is CASSLDVGTDNEQFF.